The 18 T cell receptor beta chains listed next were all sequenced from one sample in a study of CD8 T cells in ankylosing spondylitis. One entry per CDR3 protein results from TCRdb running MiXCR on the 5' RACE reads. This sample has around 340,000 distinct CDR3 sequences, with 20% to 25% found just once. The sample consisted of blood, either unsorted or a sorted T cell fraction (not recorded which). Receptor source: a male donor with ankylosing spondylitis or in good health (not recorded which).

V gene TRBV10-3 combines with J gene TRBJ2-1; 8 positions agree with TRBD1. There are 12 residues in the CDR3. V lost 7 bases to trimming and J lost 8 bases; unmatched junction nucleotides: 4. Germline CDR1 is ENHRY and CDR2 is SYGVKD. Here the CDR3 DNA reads TGTGCCATCACGGACAGGGAGGATGAGCAGTTCTTC. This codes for CAITDREDEQFF.

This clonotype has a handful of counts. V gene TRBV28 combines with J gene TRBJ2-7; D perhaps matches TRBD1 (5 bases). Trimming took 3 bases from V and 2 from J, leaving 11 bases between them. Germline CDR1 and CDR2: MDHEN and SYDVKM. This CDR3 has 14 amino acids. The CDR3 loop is CASSFAGMAYEQYF. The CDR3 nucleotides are TGTGCCAGCAGTTTTGCAGGGATGGCCTACGAGCAGTACTTC.

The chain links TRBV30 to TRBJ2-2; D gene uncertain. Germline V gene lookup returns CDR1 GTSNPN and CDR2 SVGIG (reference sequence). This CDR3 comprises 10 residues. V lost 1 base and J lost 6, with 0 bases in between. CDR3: CAWSAGELFF. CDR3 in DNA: TGTGCCTGGAGTGCCGGGGAGCTGTTTTTT.

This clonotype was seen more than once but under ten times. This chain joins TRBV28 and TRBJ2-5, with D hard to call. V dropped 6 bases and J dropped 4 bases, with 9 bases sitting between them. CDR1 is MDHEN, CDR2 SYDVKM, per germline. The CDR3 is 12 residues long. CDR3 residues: CASRGSRETQYF. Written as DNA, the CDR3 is TGTGCCAGCAGAGGGTCCCGAGAGACCCAGTACTTC.

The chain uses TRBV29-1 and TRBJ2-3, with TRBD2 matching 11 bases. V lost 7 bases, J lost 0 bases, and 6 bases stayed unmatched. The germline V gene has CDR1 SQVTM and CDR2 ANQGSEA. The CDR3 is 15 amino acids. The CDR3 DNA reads TGCAGCGCCGCCCGGACTAGCGGGAGCACAGATACGCAGTATTTT. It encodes CSAARTSGSTDTQYF.

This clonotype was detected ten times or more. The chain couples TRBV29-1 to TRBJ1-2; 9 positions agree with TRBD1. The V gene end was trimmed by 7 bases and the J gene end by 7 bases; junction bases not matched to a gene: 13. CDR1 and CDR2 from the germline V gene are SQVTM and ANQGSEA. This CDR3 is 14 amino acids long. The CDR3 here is CSAPVPTGGPGYTF. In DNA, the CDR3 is TGCAGCGCCCCCGTCCCGACAGGGGGACCTGGCTACACCTTC.

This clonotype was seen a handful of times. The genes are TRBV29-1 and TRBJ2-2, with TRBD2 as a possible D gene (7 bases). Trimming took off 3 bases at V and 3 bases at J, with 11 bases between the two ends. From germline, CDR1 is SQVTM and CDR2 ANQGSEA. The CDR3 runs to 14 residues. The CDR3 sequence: CSVDSGGDTGELFF. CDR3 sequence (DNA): TGCAGCGTTGATTCGGGGGGCGACACCGGGGAGCTGTTTTTT.

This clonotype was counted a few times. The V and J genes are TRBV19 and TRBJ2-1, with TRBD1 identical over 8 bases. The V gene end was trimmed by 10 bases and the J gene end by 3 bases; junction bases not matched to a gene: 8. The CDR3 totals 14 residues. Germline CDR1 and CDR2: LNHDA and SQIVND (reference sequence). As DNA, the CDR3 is TGTGCCACTACAGACAGGGGATACTACAATGAGCAGTTCTTC. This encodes CATTDRGYYNEQFF. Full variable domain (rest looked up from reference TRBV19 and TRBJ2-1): DGGITQSPKYLFRKEGQNVTLSCEQNLNHDAMYWYRQDPGQGLRLIYYSQIVNDFQKGDIAEGYSVSREKKESFPLTVTSAQKNPTAFYLCATTDRGYYNEQFFGPGTRLTVL.

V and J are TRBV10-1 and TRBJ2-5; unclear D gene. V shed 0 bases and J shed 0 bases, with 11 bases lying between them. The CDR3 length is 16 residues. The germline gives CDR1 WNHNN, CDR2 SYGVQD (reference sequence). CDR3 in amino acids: CASSESATRNQETQYF. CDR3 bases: TGCGCCAGCAGTGAGTCGGCTACTCGAAACCAAGAGACCCAGTACTTC.

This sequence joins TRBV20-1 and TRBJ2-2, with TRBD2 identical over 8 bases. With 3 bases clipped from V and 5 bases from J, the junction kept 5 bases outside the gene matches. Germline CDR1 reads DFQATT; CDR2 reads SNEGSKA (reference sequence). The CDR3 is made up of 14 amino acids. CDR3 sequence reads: CSARIGGATGELFF. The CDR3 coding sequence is TGCAGTGCTAGGATCGGGGGGGCGACCGGGGAGCTGTTTTTT.

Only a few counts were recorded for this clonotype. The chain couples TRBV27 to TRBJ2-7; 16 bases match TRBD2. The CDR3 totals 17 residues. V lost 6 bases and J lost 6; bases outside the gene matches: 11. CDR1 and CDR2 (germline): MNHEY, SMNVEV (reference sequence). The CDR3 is CASSPGTSGGAGSEQYF. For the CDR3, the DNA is TGTGCCAGCAGCCCCGGGACTAGCGGGGGGGCAGGATCCGAGCAGTACTTC.

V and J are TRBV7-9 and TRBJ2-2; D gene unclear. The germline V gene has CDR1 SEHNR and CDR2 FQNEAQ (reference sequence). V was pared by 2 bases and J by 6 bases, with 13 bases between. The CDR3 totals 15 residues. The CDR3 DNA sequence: TGTGCCAGCAGCTTACCCGCAGGTTCCCCCGGGGAGCTGTTTTTT. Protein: CASSLPAGSPGELFF.

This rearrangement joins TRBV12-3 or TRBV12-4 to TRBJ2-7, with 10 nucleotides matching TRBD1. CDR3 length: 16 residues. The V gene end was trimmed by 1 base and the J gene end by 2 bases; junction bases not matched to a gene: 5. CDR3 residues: CASSLGSGQGAYEQYF. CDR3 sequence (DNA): TGTGCCAGCAGTTTAGGGTCCGGACAGGGGGCCTACGAGCAGTACTTC.

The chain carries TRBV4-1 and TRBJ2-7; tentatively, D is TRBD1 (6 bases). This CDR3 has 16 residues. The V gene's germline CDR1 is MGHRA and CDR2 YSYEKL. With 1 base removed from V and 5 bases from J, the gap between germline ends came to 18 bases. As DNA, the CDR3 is TGCGCCAGCAGCCAAGTGAGGCAGGGGCCCTTAAACGAGCAGTACTTC. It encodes CASSQVRQGPLNEQYF.

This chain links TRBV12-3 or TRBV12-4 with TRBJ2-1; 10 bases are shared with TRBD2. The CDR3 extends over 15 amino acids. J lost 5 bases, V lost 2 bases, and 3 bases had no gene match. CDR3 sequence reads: CASSLSGGVHNEQFF. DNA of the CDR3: TGTGCCAGCAGTTTAAGCGGGGGGGTCCACAATGAGCAGTTCTTC.

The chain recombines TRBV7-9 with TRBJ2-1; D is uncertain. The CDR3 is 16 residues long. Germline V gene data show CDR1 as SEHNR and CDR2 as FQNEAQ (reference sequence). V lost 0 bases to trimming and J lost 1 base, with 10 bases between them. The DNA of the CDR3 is TGTGCCAGCAGCTTAGCCCTCCAGAGGTCCTACAATGAGCAGTTCTTC. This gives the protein CASSLALQRSYNEQFF.

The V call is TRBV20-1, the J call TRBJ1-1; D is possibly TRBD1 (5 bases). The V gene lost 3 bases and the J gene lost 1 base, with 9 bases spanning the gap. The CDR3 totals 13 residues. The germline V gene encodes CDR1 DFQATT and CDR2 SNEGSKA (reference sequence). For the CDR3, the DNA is TGCAGTGCTAGGCCGGACACGAACACTGAAGCTTTCTTT. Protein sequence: CSARPDTNTEAFF.

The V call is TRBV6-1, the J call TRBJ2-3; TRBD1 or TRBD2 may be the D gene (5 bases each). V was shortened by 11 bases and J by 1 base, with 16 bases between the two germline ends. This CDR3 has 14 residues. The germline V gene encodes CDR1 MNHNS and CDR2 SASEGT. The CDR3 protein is CAVFRDRGTDTQYF. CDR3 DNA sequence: TGTGCCGTGTTCCGGGACCGTGGCACAGATACGCAGTATTTT.